This T cell receptor beta chain was identified in a study of blood T cell repertoires in COVID-19. Data came from immunoSEQ multiplex PCR; TCRdb stores just in-frame clones and leaves some out. Here the sample spans fewer than 400,000 clones, about nine tenths being singletons. With 2 bases removed from V and 5 bases from J, the gap between germline ends came to 4 bases. The V gene's germline CDR1 is SGHDT and CDR2 YYEEEE. CDR3 size: 12 residues. The origin of this receptor is a man in his 60s who had recovered from COVID-19. Sequencing was done on a sample of PBMCs or T cells enriched from blood (not recorded which). The J gene is TRBJ2-2, the V gene TRBV5-6, with D hard to call. CDR3 region: CASSFLTGELFF. CDR3 sequence (DNA): TGTGCCAGCAGCTTCCTAACCGGGGAGCTGTTTTTT.